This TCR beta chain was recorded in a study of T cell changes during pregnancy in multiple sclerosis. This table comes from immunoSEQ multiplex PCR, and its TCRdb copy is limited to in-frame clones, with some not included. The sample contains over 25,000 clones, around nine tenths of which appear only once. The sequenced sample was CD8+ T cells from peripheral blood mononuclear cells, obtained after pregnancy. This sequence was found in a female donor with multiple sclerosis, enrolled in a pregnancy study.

CDR3 sequence: CASTQQGGSYNEQFF. Here the CDR3 DNA reads TGTGCCAGCACCCAACAGGGAGGGTCCTACAATGAGCAGTTCTTC. The rearrangement joins TRBV6-5 to TRBJ2-1; tentative D call: TRBD2 (7 bases). The germline gives CDR1 MNHEY, CDR2 SVGAGI. The CDR3 spans 15 residues. V was cut by 7 bases and J by 1 base, with 14 bases left in between.